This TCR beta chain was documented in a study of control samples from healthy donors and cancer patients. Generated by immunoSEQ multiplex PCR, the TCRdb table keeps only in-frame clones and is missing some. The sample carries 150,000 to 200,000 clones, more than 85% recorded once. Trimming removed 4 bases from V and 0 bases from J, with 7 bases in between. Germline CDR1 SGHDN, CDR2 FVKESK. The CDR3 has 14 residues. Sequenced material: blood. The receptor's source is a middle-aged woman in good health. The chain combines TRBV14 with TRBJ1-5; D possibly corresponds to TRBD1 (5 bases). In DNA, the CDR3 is TGTGCCAGCAGCCCCAGGGTTAGCAATCAGCCCCAGCATTTT. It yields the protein CASSPRVSNQPQHF.